Listed here are 8 T cell receptor beta chains from one sample, sequenced in a study of CD8 T cells in ankylosing spondylitis. One entry per CDR3 protein, called by TCRdb with MiXCR from the 5' RACE reads. This table holds 500,000 or so distinct CDR3 sequences, roughly 5.3% found once. Their antigens are not known. Points from the study as a whole: Ankylosing spondylitis blood appeared to be characterized by a TCR beta motif of several highly homologous variants.

Sequencing was performed on blood, either unsorted or a sorted T cell fraction (not recorded which). These receptors all come from a male donor with ankylosing spondylitis.

V gene TRBV11-2 combines with J gene TRBJ2-7, with a possible D match to TRBD1 (6 bases). The germline V gene encodes CDR1 SGHAT and CDR2 FQNNGV. CDR3 length: 15 residues. The V end was cut by 1 base, the J end by 3 bases, with 13 bases between. The DNA of the CDR3 is TGTGCCAGCAGCTTAGGGACAGCCAACTTCTACGAGCAGTACTTC. It codes for CASSLGTANFYEQYF.

This clonotype was counted a few times. The chain has TRBV15 and TRBJ2-2; 8 positions agree with TRBD1. This CDR3 is 16 amino acids long. V trimming: 1 base; J trimming: 7 bases; junction bases outside the gene matches: 8. In germline, CDR1 is LNHNV, CDR2 YYDKDF (reference sequence). In DNA form, the CDR3 reads TGTGCCACCAGCAGAGTACCCAGGGGGCGCATCGGGGAGCTGTTTTTT. This sequence encodes CATSRVPRGRIGELFF.

This clonotype was seen repeatedly, ten times or more. The chain combines TRBV20-1 with TRBJ2-4, with TRBD2 identical over 10 bases. This CDR3 spans 13 amino acids. In germline, CDR1 is DFQATT, CDR2 SNEGSKA (reference sequence). V gave up 3 bases and J gave up 9 bases; unmatched junction bases: 5. The CDR3 spells CSARTSGPGIQYF. The CDR3 DNA reads as TGCAGTGCTAGGACTAGCGGGCCCGGCATTCAGTACTTC.

This clonotype was seen a handful of times. The V gene is TRBV4-3, the J gene TRBJ2-3, with D perhaps matching TRBD2 (6 bases). CDR1 is LGHNA and CDR2 is YSLEER in the germline V gene. Trimming took off 3 bases at V and 3 bases at J, with 22 bases between the two ends. The CDR3 length is 18 residues. CDR3 nucleotides: TGCGCCAGCAGCCATCTAACAACAACAGAAGGAGGGACAGATACGCAGTATTTT. Encoded protein: CASSHLTTTEGGTDTQYF.

In its sample, this clonotype was seen many times. The gene calls are TRBV27 and TRBJ2-1, with D perhaps given as TRBD1 or TRBD2 (7 bases each). Trimming pared 6 bases from V and 2 bases from J, leaving 17 bases between. Germline V gene sequence: CDR1 MNHEY, CDR2 SMNVEV (reference sequence). The CDR3 contains 16 residues. The CDR3 here is CASRHRQGGTYNEQFF. CDR3 coding DNA: TGTGCCAGCAGACATAGACAGGGAGGGACCTACAATGAGCAGTTCTTC.

This clonotype was recorded many times. The gene calls are TRBV7-9 and TRBJ1-6; 7 bases fit TRBD1. This CDR3 region has 13 residues. Looked up from germline, CDR1 is SEHNR and CDR2 is FQNEAQ (reference sequence). Unmatched junction bases numbered 5, after V lost 5 bases and J lost 10 bases. The CDR3 is CASSPGGHSPLHF. CDR3 nucleotide sequence: TGTGCCAGCAGCCCAGGGGGGCACTCACCCCTCCACTTT.

This clonotype was counted between two and nine times. The V gene is TRBV29-1, the J gene TRBJ2-3; D may be TRBD2 (5 bases). V lost 4 bases and J 3 bases, leaving 14 bases between the germline ends. The CDR3 runs 14 residues. In germline, CDR1 is SQVTM, CDR2 ANQGSEA. The CDR3 reads CSVVRGLWTDTQYF. The CDR3 coding sequence is TGCAGCGTTGTTCGGGGTTTGTGGACAGATACGCAGTATTTT.

This clonotype was counted ten times or more. The chain couples TRBV25-1 to TRBJ2-4, with 7 bases matching TRBD1. The CDR3 is 15 amino acids. Germline V gene lookup returns CDR1 MGHDK and CDR2 SYGVNS. The CDR3 protein is CRMGQPYPAKNIQYF. The CDR3 coding sequence is TGTCGAATGGGACAGCCTTATCCGGCCAAAAACATTCAGTACTTC.